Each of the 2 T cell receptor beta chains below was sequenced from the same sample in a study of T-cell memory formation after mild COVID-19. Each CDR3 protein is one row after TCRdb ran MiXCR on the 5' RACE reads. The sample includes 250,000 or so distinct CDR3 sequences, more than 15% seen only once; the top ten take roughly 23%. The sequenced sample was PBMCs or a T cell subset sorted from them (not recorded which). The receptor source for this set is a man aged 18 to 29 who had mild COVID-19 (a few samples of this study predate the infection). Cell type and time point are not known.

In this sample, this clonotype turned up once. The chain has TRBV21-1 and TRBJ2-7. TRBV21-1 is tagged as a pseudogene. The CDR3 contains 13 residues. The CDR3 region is CASSKPGSVEQYV. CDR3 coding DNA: TGTGCCAGCAGCAAACCGGGGTCTGTAGAGCAGTACGTC.

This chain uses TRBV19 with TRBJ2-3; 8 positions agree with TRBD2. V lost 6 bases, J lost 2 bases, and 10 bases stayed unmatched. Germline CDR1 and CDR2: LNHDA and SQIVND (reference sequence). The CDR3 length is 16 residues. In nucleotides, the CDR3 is TGTGCCAGTAGCGCCGGGGGGGCCTCCGCCACAGATACGCAGTATTTT. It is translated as CASSAGGASATDTQYF.